The source of this TCR beta chain is a study of blood T cell repertoires in COVID-19. Study in general: The study drew acute and convalescent COVID-19 samples from the United States, Italy and Spain.

Original methodology: Reference gene primer amplification gave estimated nucleated cell counts. Only in-frame clones appear in the TCRdb table, and some are missing; sequencing was by immunoSEQ multiplex PCR. That table furnishes V, J and clone size, whereas the DNA furnished D and trimming. The sample has 150,000 to 200,000 clones; about 84% are singletons. The CDR3 loop spans 16 amino acids. Trimming left V 2 bases short and J 3 bases short, with 16 bases between. Germline V gene data show CDR1 as SGHTA and CDR2 as FQGNSA. The chain is built from TRBV7-2 and TRBJ1-1; tentatively, D is TRBD1 (5 bases). The sample taken for sequencing was peripheral blood. The sequence was obtained from a woman in her 30s with acute or convalescent COVID-19. The CDR3 region is CASSLRGSQRDTEAFF. CDR3 bases: TGTGCCAGCAGCTTACGGGGGTCGCAACGGGACACTGAAGCTTTCTTT.